This TCR beta chain is drawn from a study of T cells in Graves' hyperthyroidism and ophthalmopathy. V was cut by 3 bases and J by 0 bases, with 12 bases left in between. The CDR3 covers 15 residues. Germline V gene lookup returns CDR1 DFQATT and CDR2 SNEGSKA (reference sequence). What was amplified from RNA transcripts were TCR beta CDR3 regions. When the TCR CDR3 underwent first-round RT-PCR, the HTBI primer set was used. TCRdb independently ran MiXCR on the multiplex PCR reads; one entry per CDR3 protein. The sample lists approximately 620,000 distinct CDR3 sequences, roughly 16% occurring once. Overall study results and limits: Expanded thyroid clonotypes (above 0.001) were mostly also found in blood.

About this clonotype: The antigen is unknown.

The specimen was blood. The chain combines TRBV20-1 with TRBJ2-1; D not certain. This sequence was found in a woman between 35 and 50 years old with Graves' ophthalmopathy. CDR3 sequence (DNA): TGCAGTGCTAGCAGCTTTGTGAGCTCCTACAATGAGCAGTTCTTC. Its protein product is CSASSFVSSYNEQFF.